The 18 T cell receptor beta chains presented below share a single source sample, sequenced in a study of identical twins. TCRdb analysed the 5' RACE reads with MiXCR anew, one entry per CDR3 protein. The profile shows 700,000 to 950,000 distinct CDR3 sequences, approximately 13% of them singletons. Separately, the same data were catalogued under a study of yellow fever vaccine responses in identical twins.

Sequenced input: PBMCs. These receptors were taken from a woman between 18 and 29 years old in good health.

This clonotype was observed a handful of times. The chain uses TRBV4-2 and TRBJ2-1; 7 positions match TRBD2. Trimming took 0 bases from V and 7 from J; bases not matched to a gene: 6. This CDR3 spans 15 amino acids. The germline V gene encodes CDR1 LGHNA and CDR2 YNFKEQ. As DNA, the CDR3 is TGTGCCAGCAGCCAAGACGCGGGAGTGGGGAATGAGCAGTTCTTC. This translates into CASSQDAGVGNEQFF.

This clonotype occurred a few times. As DNA, the CDR3 is TGTGCCAGCAGTACCGGACTAGTAACCAATGAGCAGTTCTTC. This gives the protein CASSTGLVTNEQFF. The chain combines TRBV6-2 or TRBV6-3 with TRBJ2-1; TRBD2 aligns across 7 bases. The CDR3 runs to 14 residues. The germline gives CDR1 MNHEY, CDR2 SVGEGT. Trimming at V came to 5 bases and at J to 6 bases, leaving 7 bases not matched to a gene.

This clonotype was recorded at least ten times. This rearrangement joins TRBV11-2 to TRBJ2-7; no clear D. V shed 3 bases and J shed 6 bases, with 9 bases lying between them. The CDR3 totals 12 residues. Germline CDR1 reads SGHAT; CDR2 reads FQNNGV. The CDR3, as DNA: TGTGCCAGCAGCTTTTGGGGTTCCGAGCAGTACGTC. This gives the protein CASSFWGSEQYV.

This clonotype has a handful of counts. The chain links TRBV2 to TRBJ1-3, with D perhaps matching TRBD1 (6 bases). Deletions cut 5 bases from V and 0 bases from J, with 14 bases between. Germline CDR1 is SNHLY and CDR2 is FYNNEI. The CDR3 has 16 residues. DNA for the CDR3: TGTGCCAGCAGTCCCTACAGGGACTTCTCTGGAAACACCATATATTTT. The encoded protein is CASSPYRDFSGNTIYF.

This clonotype appeared a few times. This rearrangement joins TRBV5-5 to TRBJ2-7; maybe TRBD1 (6 bases). Trimming stripped 1 base from V and 4 bases from J, with 12 bases between. Germline V CDR1 and CDR2: SGHKS, YYEKEE (reference sequence). The CDR3 sequence is 14 residues long. CDR3 nucleotides: TGTGCCAGCAGCTTGTTTGGGACATCGTACGAGCAGTACTTC. Encoded protein: CASSLFGTSYEQYF.

This clonotype was recorded many times. This chain links TRBV25-1 with TRBJ1-4; the D gene is possibly TRBD1 (6 bases). Between the trimmed V and J ends, which lost 2 bases and 3 bases, there was a span of 7 bases. The CDR3 runs to 14 residues. Germline CDR1 reads MGHDK; CDR2 reads SYGVNS. The CDR3 nucleotides are TGTGCCAGCAGTGAAACAGGGTCTAATGAAAAACTGTTTTTT. This translates into CASSETGSNEKLFF.

V usage is TRBV7-9 and J usage is TRBJ2-1, with unresolved D. This CDR3 region has 15 residues. The ends were cut back, 3 bases at V and 6 bases at J, with 15 bases in the middle. Germline CDR1 SEHNR, CDR2 FQNEAQ (reference sequence). CDR3 DNA: TGTGCCAGCAGCTTGGGGAAAGTCTGGGGCAATGAGCAGTTCTTC. Translation gives CASSLGKVWGNEQFF.

This clonotype occurred a few times. The chain combines TRBV2 with TRBJ2-2; the match to TRBD2 covers 11 bases. Losses at the gene ends were 3 bases for V and 10 bases for J; bases not matched to a gene: 4. Per the germline V gene, CDR1 is SNHLY and CDR2 is FYNNEI. The CDR3 runs to 14 residues. CDR3 nucleotide sequence: TGTGCCAGCAGTGATTTAGCGGGAGGGCCGGAGCTGTTTTTT. Translated, it gives CASSDLAGGPELFF.

J is TRBJ1-1 and V is TRBV20-1; 7 nucleotides align to TRBD1. The CDR3 extends over 13 amino acids. Germline CDR1 reads DFQATT; CDR2 reads SNEGSKA (reference sequence). With 5 bases clipped from V and 4 bases from J, the junction kept 7 bases outside the gene matches. The CDR3 bases are TGCAGTGCTCTATCAGGGGGTGGCACTGAAGCTTTCTTT. Protein: CSALSGGGTEAFF.

This clonotype was counted between two and nine times. This sequence joins TRBV29-1 and TRBJ2-7; 10 nucleotides line up with TRBD1. The CDR3 runs to 16 residues. Per the germline V gene, CDR1 is SQVTM and CDR2 is ANQGSEA. Unmatched junction bases numbered 9, after V lost 2 bases and J lost 2 bases. The CDR3 DNA follows: TGCAGCGTTGAAACCGGGACAGGGGATGTTGCCTACGAGCAGTACTTC. This gives the protein CSVETGTGDVAYEQYF.

The sample holds one count of this clonotype. In DNA, the CDR3 is TGTGCCAGCGGTAGCGGGAGTAGTGGCTACAATGAGCAGTTCTTC. Protein: CASGSGSSGYNEQFF. The rearrangement uses TRBV6-1 and TRBJ2-1; 9 nucleotides agree with TRBD2. CDR1 and CDR2 (germline): MNHNS, SASEGT. This CDR3 has 15 amino acids. J was trimmed by 3 bases and V by 8 bases; bases with no gene match: 8.

This clonotype appeared a few times. The rearrangement joins TRBV5-1 to TRBJ1-1; D may be TRBD1 (5 bases). Trimming took off 4 bases at V and 1 base at J, with 11 bases between the two ends. CDR3 size: 14 residues. Germline lookup yields CDR1 SGHRS and CDR2 YFSETQ. The CDR3 sequence: CASSKGTANTEAFF. DNA of the CDR3: TGCGCCAGCAGCAAAGGGACTGCGAACACTGAAGCTTTCTTT.

In this sample, this clonotype turned up a few times. This CDR3 reads CASSLGREQETQYF. The CDR3 DNA is TGTGCCAGCAGCTTAGGAAGGGAGCAAGAGACCCAGTACTTC. The V and J genes are TRBV7-7 and TRBJ2-5; weak D call: TRBD2 (5 bases). Germline lookup yields CDR1 SSHAT and CDR2 FNYEAQ (reference sequence). This CDR3 is built from 14 residues. Trimming stripped 1 base from V and 2 bases from J, with 8 bases between. The whole variable domain, filled in from reference TRBV7-7 and TRBJ2-5, reads GAGVSQSPRYKVTKRGQDVTLRCDPISSHATLYWYQQALGQGPEFLTYFNYEAQPDKSGLPSDRFSAERPEGSISTLTIQRTEQRDSAMYRCASSLGREQETQYFGPGTRLLVL.

There are many counts of this clonotype. The J gene is TRBJ2-3, the V gene TRBV25-1; D is perhaps TRBD1 (6 bases). V was pared by 4 bases and J by 6 bases, with 20 bases between. The germline V gene has CDR1 MGHDK and CDR2 SYGVNS. This CDR3 comprises 16 residues. The CDR3 reads CASSALQGTAGDTQYF. CDR3 coding DNA: TGTGCCAGCAGTGCACTCCAGGGGACCGCAGGGGATACGCAGTATTTT.

The rearrangement joins TRBV28 to TRBJ2-5, with D unresolved. CDR3 length: 15 residues. Germline V lookup: CDR1 MDHEN, CDR2 SYDVKM. V lost 4 bases and J 2 bases, leaving 14 bases between the germline ends. As DNA, the CDR3 is TGTGCCAGCAGTTACTCGGACCCCTCACAAGAGACCCAGTACTTC. Its protein product is CASSYSDPSQETQYF.

The chain is built from TRBV2 and TRBJ2-1; 8 nucleotides align to TRBD1. V trimming: 3 bases; J trimming: 7 bases; junction bases outside the gene matches: 8. CDR3 length: 15 residues. Germline CDR1 SNHLY, CDR2 FYNNEI. The CDR3 DNA sequence: TGTGCCAGCAGTGATAGGCAGGGGGCTTGGAATGAGCAGTTCTTC. Protein sequence: CASSDRQGAWNEQFF.

This clonotype was found many times. This chain uses TRBV6-1 with TRBJ1-2, with D tentatively TRBD1 (6 bases). This CDR3 comprises 14 residues. CDR1 and CDR2 from the germline V gene are MNHNS and SASEGT. V shed 7 bases and J shed 5 bases, with 17 bases lying between them. This CDR3 is CASTQGIGTYGYTF. The CDR3 bases are TGTGCCAGCACCCAGGGGATCGGGACTTATGGCTACACCTTC.

V gene TRBV7-8 combines with J gene TRBJ1-4; D is unclear. Trimming took 5 bases from V and 4 from J, leaving 17 bases between them. The CDR3 consists of 16 residues. Germline CDR1 is SGHVS and CDR2 is FQNEAQ. The CDR3 loop is CASSTEGGAINEKLFF. The CDR3 coding sequence is TGTGCCAGCAGCACCGAAGGCGGAGCGATTAATGAAAAACTGTTTTTT. Combining the CDR3 with reference TRBV7-8 and TRBJ1-4 gives the whole variable domain GAGVSQSPRYKVAKRGQDVALRCDPISGHVSLFWYQQALGQGPEFLTYFQNEAQLDKSGLPSDRFFAERPEGSVSTLKIQRTQQEDSAVYLCASSTEGGAINEKLFFGSGTQLSVL.